This T cell receptor (beta chain) was recovered during a study of cytomegalovirus exposure and HLA in healthy donors (dated by TCRdb to the late 2010s). Study-level background: According to an earlier analysis of a few hundred of the donors, about 179 million T cells yielded 100 million or so unique TCR beta sequences and about 300 Gb of sequence data. Genome-wide SNP genotypes for about 60% of the roughly 700 donors were used in a later genetic analysis, which treated that subset as a discovery cohort. The genetic ancestry cluster associated with self-reported Caucasian donors included about 81% of the approximately 430 genotyped donors. The number of typed donors differed by locus: about 620-640 for A, B, C, DRB1 and DQB1; 500 to 550 for DQA1; some 610 for DPA1; and about 470 for DPB1. In an earlier analysis of several hundred of the donors, high-throughput TCR beta sequencing was used to judge whether each TCR beta V gene segment behaved as functional or pseudogenic. Rather than drawing on any new phenotypic data, the later analysis identified candidate immune exposures from TCR beta sequences and the way those sequences occurred across donors. Donor age, sex, ethnicity and CMV serostatus were compiled alongside the repertoire data. Both class I and class II loci were covered by HLA typing, at four-digit resolution. The study was designed to test whether signatures of past pathogen exposure could be identified by cataloging public T cell receptors. In a later analysis, previously published TCR beta repertoires from more than 500 donors were re-analyzed and high-resolution HLA genotyping was added so that TCR occurrence patterns could be studied. Besides the first cohort of roughly 700 subjects, a separate validation cohort made up of 120 different subjects was used. On average, roughly 200,000 unique TCR beta nucleotide sequences were sequenced per donor among 398 genotyped donors of the cohort, with 15% to 20% of those sequences being non-productive. Every repertoire in the discovery cohort had been generated on one and the same sequencing platform. The T cell repertoires of 666 subjects were profiled by immunosequencing and related to cytomegalovirus serostatus. To predict cytomegalovirus infection status, the study brought together high-throughput TCR immunosequencing, statistical association of individual TCRs with disease status, and machine learning. Because of strong linkage in the cohort, roughly five DR-DQ haplotypes were treated as single units for association and clustering. An early release that covered roughly 600 HLA-typed donors contained about 290 gigabases of sequencing data and 65 million to 100 million unique TCR sequences. Study-wide findings and limitations: According to a later analysis, TCR association rates differed among HLA loci, with DRB1 alleles showing the most associated TCRs and HLA-C alleles showing the fewest. According to a later analysis, most CMV-associated TCR beta chains appeared to be HLA-restricted, and the HLA associations seemed to be driven largely by CMV exposure. Linkage disequilibrium might explain the correlated functional status among segregating V segments, but an unknown experimental factor could not be ruled out. The study gave a list of more than 150 TCR beta chains associated with cytomegalovirus. In an earlier analysis of about 540 of the donors, most TCR beta V segments were observed in productive rearrangements about 90% or about 30% of the time, broadly matching IMGT annotations. Because some donors lacked HLA typing at each locus, the association tests relied only on the typed subset. When HLA alleles, especially DR and DQ, strongly co-occurred, TCR associations were difficult to assign to individual alleles. The authors suggested that the approach could potentially be generalized to other disease states and immunological phenotypes. A group of highly shared sequence variants was considered likely to be a technical artifact of the sequencing pipeline. In vitro tests confirmed that a few of the cytomegalovirus-associated TCR beta chains recognize cytomegalovirus antigens. While some public TCRs were present in many individuals, most TCR sequences turned up only very rarely across donors. Roughly uniform sequencing depth across donors was assumed in presence/absence analyses, although this assumption may not hold. The earlier analysis of approximately 590 of the donors excluded roughly 16 rarely observed V segments, including chromosome 9 orphons, because counts were too low. Cytomegalovirus status was reported to be diagnosed by the classifier with high specificity and sensitivity in both the original and validation cohorts. A later genetic analysis reported fewer N-insertions in productive TCRs among donors in an Asian-associated ancestry cluster than the approximately 700-donor mean. A further reported finding was that TCR beta sequences accurately predicted the HLA-A and HLA-B alleles for most subjects in the first cohort. The only immune exposure information available for the cohort was CMV serostatus. Because the 87-base-pair reads could not distinguish some IMGT-functional V segments, including TRBV6-2 and TRBV6-3, those segments were excluded. Compared with equally common non-associated chains, HLA-associated TCR beta chains in a later analysis were more clonally expanded and had lower generation probabilities. Only TCR beta chains were sequenced in this cohort, and the absence of alpha or paired-chain data limited detectable features. In a later genetic analysis, a missense DCLRE1C variant was associated with V-gene and J-gene trimming of TCR beta chains, and the association was replicated in an independent cohort. Several of the top co-occurrence clusters appeared to be linked to parvovirus B19, influenza, CMV and Epstein-Barr virus, according to a later analysis. A later analysis associated about 16,000 TCR beta sequences with specific HLA alleles at a false discovery rate of 0.05.

Concerning this clone: This receptor's antigen is unknown. No quality values exist for individual bases; no much larger clone is one base distant.

CDR1 and CDR2 are drawn from the germline V gene (reference sequence): PRHDT, FYEKMQ. From cysteine to phenylalanine, the CDR3 is 17 amino acids long. Just CDR3 DNA is preserved here, 51 bases in frame from base 1. The V and J ends are trimmed by 5 bases and 2 bases, leaving 20 bases between them. The cohort consisted of 666 healthy bone marrow donors. All cohort members were sampled while nominally healthy, although unrecorded immune exposures were likely present. The donor was CMV seropositive and was included in the group of about 290 seropositive cohort members. Each donor provided a peripheral blood sample, and peripheral blood mononuclear cells were used for TCR beta sequencing. Genomic DNA was extracted from the blood cell samples with the Qiagen DNeasy Blood Extraction Kit. The library relied on the immunoSEQ multiplex PCR assay. A mixture of 60 forward primers for TCR Vbeta segments and 13 reverse primers for TCR Jbeta segments was used in the multiplex PCR. A multiplex PCR assay on genomic DNA amplified the CDR3 region of rearranged TCR beta genes. On the Illumina HiSeq System, the amplified TCR beta libraries were sequenced as 87-base-pair reads. Processing in the source paper ran as follows. A later analysis counted some 74 million unique TCR beta chains across the 650 to 800 repertoires, and about 10 million of these chains were shared by at least two donors. To remove PCR and sequencing errors, raw reads were error-corrected and collapsed into unique sequences using a nearest-neighbor algorithm that merged closely related sequences. CDR3 sequences were aligned to IMGT reference sequences to assign V, D and J gene segments. For a sequence to be retained, a match of at least six nucleotides to both a V gene segment and a J gene segment was required. A rearrangement counted as productive if the CDR3 had no stop codons and remained in frame with V and J, and every other rearrangement counted as non-productive. Following IMGT convention, CDR3 was defined as the stretch from the second conserved V-encoded cysteine to the conserved J-encoded phenylalanine. Sequences without an unambiguous match to a single V gene segment were excluded from the earlier analysis of several hundred of the donors. An earlier analysis of roughly 590 of the donors called V segments functional above 56.7% productive rearrangements and segregating when the between-donor standard deviation exceeded 5%. To diagnose cytomegalovirus status from the catalog of TCR beta chain sequences, a statistical classification framework was built. A later analysis assigned V and J genes by comparing TCR nucleotide sequences with IMGT/GENE-DB human TR gene sequences. Using the TCRdist pipeline, a later analysis assigned CDR3 sequences along with most-parsimonious VDJ recombination scenarios. In a later analysis, each TCR beta chain was defined by its CDR3 amino acid sequence together with its V-gene family, and reads lacking a unique V-gene family were excluded. As a way to deal with suspected cross-contamination and a sequencing artifact, a later analysis dropped 450 to 600 nucleotide sequences that were highly shared and had low generation probability. In a later analysis, a clonal expansion index for each public chain was calculated from normalized within-repertoire ranks of inferred template counts. A later analysis computed generation probabilities with a VDJ recombination model fitted to out-of-frame rearrangements, and checked the results against IGoR. In a later analysis, TCR-TCR, TCR-HLA and TCR-CMV co-occurrence was scored with hypergeometric tests, and a repertoire-size bias correction was applied to TCR pairs. A later analysis estimated false discovery rates by permuting HLA or CMV assignments 20 times. In a later analysis, co-occurring TCRs were grouped using DBSCAN, and TCRdist sequence similarity was added for clustering within HLA-allele-positive subsets. Repertoires with fewer than 30,000 or more than 120,000 public chains were left out of co-occurrence clustering, as were five repertoires with anomalous nucleotide sharing. TCRdb's version of the immuneACCESS table is confined to in-frame rearrangements and falls short of the full clone set. An unresolved V gene accounts for under half of the shortfall where checked; the remainder is of unknown origin. The V and J calls and clone size are taken from that table; D and trimming were inferred from the DNA. This sample has under 200,000 clones in its table, and roughly 77% of those were observed once. Of the sample, approximately 2.3% is held by the ten largest clones.

Recombination connected TRBV13 to TRBJ2-3; the D gene is perhaps TRBD2, from 6 matching bases. The TCR sequence derives from a man aged 50-60 years in good health and CMV-seropositive. The source material was PBMCs. The CDR3 amino acid sequence is: CASSPPPGTGNTDTQYF. The sequenced DNA is TGTGCCAGCAGCCCCCCCCCTGGGACTGGAAACACAGATACGCAGTATTTT.